These 2 T cell receptor beta chains were all obtained from the same sample, sequenced in a study of T cell responses to AZD1222 COVID-19 vaccine. Profiled with immunoSEQ multiplex PCR; TCRdb holds only in-frame clones, not every one. Of approximately 260,000 clones in the sample, more than 85% were seen once. The material was peripheral blood, obtained on day 0 of AZD1222 vaccination. The receptors were gathered from an adult in good health.

This rearrangement joins TRBV28 to TRBJ1-6; a weak D match, TRBD1 (5 bases). Germline-derived CDR1 and CDR2 are MDHEN and SYDVKM. The CDR3 sequence is 13 residues long. Trimming took off 8 bases at V and 10 bases at J, with 15 bases between the two ends. The CDR3 loop reads CASLRGEGSPLHF. The CDR3 DNA reads TGTGCCAGCCTGAGGGGAGAAGGGTCACCCCTCCACTTT.

This clone was picked up a small number of times. The rearrangement uses TRBV9 and TRBJ2-1; no firm D call. The CDR3 contains 17 residues. Trimming left V 0 bases short and J 0 bases short, with 13 bases between. CDR1 and CDR2 (germline): SGDLS, YYNGEE. CDR3 bases: TGTGCCAGCAGCGTAGATTTCAGCTTCGGCTCCTACAATGAGCAGTTCTTC. Translation gives CASSVDFSFGSYNEQFF. Full variable domain (missing parts from reference TRBV9 and TRBJ2-1): DSGVTQTPKHLITATGQRVTLRCSPRSGDLSVYWYQQSLDQGLQFLIQYYNGEERAKGNILERFSAQQFPDLHSELNLSSLELGDSALYFCASSVDFSFGSYNEQFFGPGTRLTVL.